This is a list of T cell receptor beta chains from one sample in a study of blood T cells in healthy people across ages. TCRdb re-called the 5' RACE reads through MiXCR, storing one row per CDR3 protein. The data contain approximately 600,000 distinct CDR3 sequences, around three fifths of them seen just once; the ten biggest clones take up approximately 37%. Sequenced material: blood. The receptors stem from a man between 60 and 75 years old in good health. Each CDR3 is given with its conserved first and last residue. The order of the fields is J gene, clone size, D gene, V gene, CDR3 protein, CDR3 DNA. D genes are given only for firm matches. A row's size may be missing; if present it is once, few, many or a size class.

j_gene: TRBJ2-5; abundance: once; d_gene: TRBD2; v_gene: TRBV7-2; CDR3aa: CASSLSTSGGAYNEQYF; CDR3nt: TGTGCCAGCAGCCTATCGACTAGCGGGGGGGCCTACAATGAGCAGTACTTC
j_gene: TRBJ1-1; abundance: -; d_gene: -; v_gene: TRBV28; CDR3aa: CASNILVGSGTEAFF; CDR3nt: TGTGCCAGCAACATCCTCGTGGGAAGTGGCACTGAAGCTTTCTTT
j_gene: TRBJ2-1; abundance: -; d_gene: -; v_gene: TRBV11-2; CDR3aa: CASSLYLVETQFF; CDR3nt: TGTGCCAGCAGCTTATACCTTGTGGAGACCCAGTTCTTC
j_gene: TRBJ2-5; abundance: -; d_gene: -; v_gene: TRBV5-8; CDR3aa: CASSRGHPQETQYF; CDR3nt: TGTGCCAGCAGCCGGGGACATCCGCAAGAGACCCAGTACTTC
j_gene: TRBJ1-4; abundance: once; d_gene: -; v_gene: TRBV4-1; CDR3aa: CASSQAGRTNQKLFF; CDR3nt: TGCGCCAGCAGCCAAGCGGGACGGACTAATCAAAAACTGTTTTTT
j_gene: TRBJ1-2; abundance: -; d_gene: -; v_gene: TRBV7-2; CDR3aa: CASSKDPQVPINYGYTF; CDR3nt: TGTGCCAGCAGCAAAGATCCACAGGTGCCTATAAACTATGGCTACACCTTC
j_gene: TRBJ2-7; abundance: few; d_gene: -; v_gene: TRBV6-1; CDR3aa: CASRGQNSYEQYF; CDR3nt: TGTGCCAGCCGGGGACAAAACTCCTACGAGCAGTACTTC
j_gene: TRBJ2-7; abundance: -; d_gene: TRBD1; v_gene: TRBV5-1; CDR3aa: CASSVDRGEQYF; CDR3nt: TGCGCCAGCAGCGTGGACAGGGGCGAGCAGTACTTC
j_gene: TRBJ2-2; abundance: -; d_gene: -; v_gene: TRBV20-1; CDR3aa: CSANRRNTGELFF; CDR3nt: TGCAGTGCTAACCGGAGGAATACCGGGGAGCTGTTTTTT
j_gene: TRBJ2-3; abundance: -; d_gene: -; v_gene: TRBV12-3/TRBV12-4; CDR3aa: CASSRIRGDTQYF; CDR3nt: TGTGCCAGCAGTAGAATAAGGGGAGATACGCAGTATTTT
j_gene: TRBJ2-3; abundance: -; d_gene: TRBD2; v_gene: TRBV7-8; CDR3aa: CASSFSGGAAGTQYF; CDR3nt: TGTGCCAGCAGCTTTAGCGGGGGGGCCGCCGGTACGCAGTATTTT
j_gene: TRBJ2-1; abundance: -; d_gene: TRBD2; v_gene: TRBV4-1; CDR3aa: CASSQRLAGGSPYNEQFF; CDR3nt: TGCGCCAGCAGCCAAAGGCTAGCGGGGGGCTCCCCCTACAATGAGCAGTTCTTC
j_gene: TRBJ2-3; abundance: -; d_gene: TRBD1; v_gene: TRBV5-1; CDR3aa: CASTPDRGTDTQYF; CDR3nt: TGCGCCAGCACCCCGGACAGGGGAACAGATACGCAGTATTTT
j_gene: TRBJ1-5; abundance: -; d_gene: -; v_gene: TRBV6-1; CDR3aa: CASSGYNSGMGQPQHF; CDR3nt: TGTGCCAGCAGTGGATACAACTCAGGGATGGGGCAGCCCCAGCATTTT
j_gene: TRBJ1-5; abundance: -; d_gene: -; v_gene: TRBV5-4; CDR3aa: CASSLGGTQNQPQHF; CDR3nt: TGTGCCAGCAGCTTAGGCGGGACACAAAATCAGCCCCAGCATTTT
j_gene: TRBJ2-7; abundance: -; d_gene: TRBD1; v_gene: TRBV10-3; CDR3aa: CAISEETGGHEQYF; CDR3nt: TGTGCCATCAGTGAAGAAACAGGGGGCCACGAGCAGTACTTC
j_gene: TRBJ1-2; abundance: few; d_gene: TRBD1; v_gene: TRBV4-1; CDR3aa: CASSQDAGTGGLGYTF; CDR3nt: TGCGCCAGCAGCCAAGATGCGGGGACAGGGGGGCTTGGCTACACCTTC
j_gene: TRBJ2-1; abundance: -; d_gene: TRBD2; v_gene: TRBV7-2; CDR3aa: CASSIRTSGTYNEQFF; CDR3nt: TGTGCCAGCAGCATCAGGACTAGCGGGACCTACAATGAGCAGTTCTTC
j_gene: TRBJ2-5; abundance: -; d_gene: -; v_gene: TRBV29-1; CDR3aa: CSVATTAVPRETQYF; CDR3nt: TGCAGCGTTGCGACAACAGCTGTCCCACGAGAGACCCAGTACTTC
j_gene: TRBJ2-3; abundance: few; d_gene: -; v_gene: TRBV4-2; CDR3aa: CASSQDTGIRLESTDTQYF; CDR3nt: TGTGCCAGCAGCCAAGATACAGGAATACGACTAGAGAGCACAGATACGCAGTATTTT
j_gene: TRBJ1-1; abundance: -; d_gene: -; v_gene: TRBV12-3/TRBV12-4; CDR3aa: CASSLMAEAFF; CDR3nt: TGTGCCAGCAGTTTAATGGCTGAAGCTTTCTTT
j_gene: TRBJ2-3; abundance: -; d_gene: -; v_gene: TRBV12-3/TRBV12-4; CDR3aa: CASSISQTATDTQYF; CDR3nt: TGTGCCAGCAGTATCAGTCAGACGGCCACAGATACGCAGTATTTT
j_gene: TRBJ2-1; abundance: few; d_gene: -; v_gene: TRBV29-1; CDR3aa: CSVERRANEQFF; CDR3nt: TGCAGCGTTGAGCGTCGAGCCAATGAGCAGTTCTTC
j_gene: TRBJ2-5; abundance: -; d_gene: TRBD2; v_gene: TRBV20-1; CDR3aa: CSARIAGRQETQYF; CDR3nt: TGCAGTGCTCGAATAGCGGGCCGACAAGAGACCCAGTACTTC
j_gene: TRBJ2-5; abundance: -; d_gene: TRBD1; v_gene: TRBV11-2; CDR3aa: CASSPRQGTQYF; CDR3nt: TGTGCCAGCAGCCCGCGACAGGGGACCCAGTACTTC
j_gene: TRBJ2-4; abundance: -; d_gene: -; v_gene: TRBV24-1; CDR3aa: CATSDSVKNIQYF; CDR3nt: TGTGCCACCAGTGATTCTGTGAAAAACATTCAGTACTTC
j_gene: TRBJ2-5; abundance: -; d_gene: -; v_gene: TRBV24-1; CDR3aa: CATSDLTDATETQYF; CDR3nt: TGTGCCACCAGTGATTTGACGGACGCCACAGAGACCCAGTACTTC
j_gene: TRBJ1-6; abundance: once; d_gene: -; v_gene: TRBV18; CDR3aa: CASSPGPIEGSPLHF; CDR3nt: TGTGCCAGCTCACCGGGGCCTATCGAGGGTTCACCCCTCCACTTT
j_gene: TRBJ2-3; abundance: -; d_gene: -; v_gene: TRBV7-9; CDR3aa: CASSHVGTPDTDTQYF; CDR3nt: TGTGCCAGCAGTCATGTCGGGACTCCCGACACAGATACGCAGTATTTT
j_gene: TRBJ1-2; abundance: -; d_gene: TRBD1; v_gene: TRBV20-1; CDR3aa: CSARDTQGGYYGYTF; CDR3nt: TGCAGTGCTAGAGATACACAGGGGGGGTACTATGGCTACACCTTC
j_gene: TRBJ2-5; abundance: -; d_gene: TRBD1; v_gene: TRBV7-2; CDR3aa: CASSLVPGQGPRETQYF; CDR3nt: TGTGCCAGCAGCTTAGTACCAGGACAGGGCCCCCGGGAGACCCAGTACTTC
j_gene: TRBJ1-1; abundance: once; d_gene: TRBD1; v_gene: TRBV20-1; CDR3aa: CSARGGGNTEAFF; CDR3nt: TGCAGTGCTAGGGGAGGGGGCAATACTGAAGCTTTCTTT
j_gene: TRBJ1-1; abundance: -; d_gene: -; v_gene: TRBV6-1; CDR3aa: CASTERGAEAFF; CDR3nt: TGTGCCAGCACCGAGAGGGGGGCTGAAGCTTTCTTT
j_gene: TRBJ1-5; abundance: few; d_gene: -; v_gene: TRBV12-3/TRBV12-4; CDR3aa: CASSQDNRNQPQHF; CDR3nt: TGTGCCAGCAGTCAGGACAATCGTAATCAGCCCCAGCATTTT
j_gene: TRBJ2-7; abundance: -; d_gene: TRBD1; v_gene: TRBV16; CDR3aa: CASSQFGTGLSYEQYF; CDR3nt: TGTGCCAGCAGCCAATTCGGGACAGGGTTGTCCTACGAGCAGTACTTC
j_gene: TRBJ2-1; abundance: -; d_gene: TRBD2; v_gene: TRBV20-1; CDR3aa: CSALPLAGGYNEQFF; CDR3nt: TGCAGTGCACTCCCTCTAGCGGGGGGTTACAATGAGCAGTTCTTC